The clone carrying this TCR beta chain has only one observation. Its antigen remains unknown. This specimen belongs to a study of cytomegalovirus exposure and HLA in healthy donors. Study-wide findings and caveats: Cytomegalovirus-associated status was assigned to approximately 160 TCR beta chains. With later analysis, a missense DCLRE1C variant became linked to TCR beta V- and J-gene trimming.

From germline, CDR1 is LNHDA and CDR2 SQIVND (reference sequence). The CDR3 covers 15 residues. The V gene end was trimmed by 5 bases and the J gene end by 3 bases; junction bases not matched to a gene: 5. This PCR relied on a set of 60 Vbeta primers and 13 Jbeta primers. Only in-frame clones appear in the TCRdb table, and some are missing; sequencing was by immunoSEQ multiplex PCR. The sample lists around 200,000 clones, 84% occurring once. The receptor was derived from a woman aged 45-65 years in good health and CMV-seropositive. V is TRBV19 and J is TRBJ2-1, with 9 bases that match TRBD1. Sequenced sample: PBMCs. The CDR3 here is CASSPETGGYNEQFF. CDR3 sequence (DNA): TGTGCCAGTAGTCCGGAGACAGGGGGCTACAATGAGCAGTTCTTC.